One and the same sample provided the 18 T cell receptor beta chains below, sequenced in a study of T cells in women clearing cervical HPV infection. Libraries were prepared by immunoSEQ multiplex PCR; TCRdb keeps only in-frame clonotypes and omits some of them. The sample data list tens of thousands of clones. The sequenced sample consisted of blood buffy coat. The receptors derive from a woman aged 18-69 years with a cervical HPV16 infection that either progressed to CIN3+ or cleared (not recorded which).

Of note for this clone: The read gets to within 3 residues of the CDR3 end, and the germline J gene fills in the rest. V and J are TRBV7-6 and TRBJ2-7, with TRBD1 matching 8 bases. After removal of 2 bases from V and 0 bases from J, the junction contained 12 bases not matched to a gene. CDR1 SGHVS and CDR2 FNYEAQ come from the germline V gene. The CDR3 extends over 18 amino acids. The CDR3 DNA, read in part, is TGTGCCAGCAGCTTATACCCCATCGACAGGGGTGGCTCCTACGAG. It translates to CASSLYPIDRGGSYE. The full CDR3 sequence reads CASSLYPIDRGGSYEQYF.

Worth noting for this clone: The observed sequence ends 3 residues before the CDR3 terminus, with the missing tail filled in from the germline J gene. The rearrangement links TRBV11-2 to TRBJ2-4; D not certain. Germline CDR1 is SGHAT and CDR2 is FQNNGV. The CDR3 consists of 14 residues. The CDR3 bases that were read are TGTGCCAGCAGCTTACGGGTAAACCAAGAGACT. It is translated as CASSLRVNQET. In full, the CDR3 is CASSLRVNQETQYF.

As concerns this clone: The CDR3 end falls 3 residues outside the read, so it is completed with the germline J gene. The chain couples TRBV14 to TRBJ2-7, with a tentative D call TRBD2 (7 bases). Per the germline V gene, CDR1 is SGHDN and CDR2 is FVKESK. The CDR3 loop spans 13 amino acids. The V gene lost 4 bases and the J gene lost 6 bases, with 13 bases spanning the gap. CDR3 residues: CASSPSGGGEQYF. Partial CDR3 DNA: TGTGCCAGCAGCCCTTCGGGGGGCGGCGAG.

A note on this clone: The CDR3 end lies 3 residues beyond the end of the read and is filled in from the germline J gene. This chain links TRBV7-3 with TRBJ1-2, with 9 bases fitting TRBD1. This CDR3 is 13 amino acids long. CDR1 is SGHTA and CDR2 is FQGTGA in the germline V gene. The CDR3 sequence: CASSLGQGRGYTF. The CDR3 bases that were read are TGTGCCAGCAGCCTAGGACAGGGGCGCGGC. The full variable domain, with the rest looked up from reference TRBV7-3 and TRBJ1-2, is GAGVSQTPSNKVTEKGKYVELRCDPISGHTALYWYRQSLGQGPEFLIYFQGTGAADDSGLPNDRFFAVRPEGSVSTLKIQRTERGDSAVYLCASSLGQGRGYTFGSGTRLTVV.

For this clone: The read gets to within 3 residues of the CDR3 end, and the germline J gene fills in the rest. The chain recombines TRBV30 with TRBJ2-7, with D hard to call. V lost 1 base to trimming and J lost 3 bases, with 10 bases between them. Germline V gene data show CDR1 as GTSNPN and CDR2 as SVGIG (reference sequence). The CDR3 is made up of 13 amino acids. Incomplete CDR3 DNA: TGTGCCTGGAGTGGAGACTGGCTCTACGAG. Amino acids: CAWSGDWLYE. The entire CDR3 sequence reads CAWSGDWLYEQYF. Full variable domain (missing parts from reference TRBV30 and TRBJ2-7): SQTIHQWPATLVQPVGSPLSLECTVEGTSNPNLYWYRQAAGRGLQLLFYSVGIGQISSEVPQNLSASRPQDRQFILSSKKLLLSDSGFYLCAWSGDWLYEQYFGPGTRLTVT.

A note on this clone: The DNA ends 3 residues before the CDR3 does, and the rest of the CDR3 is filled in from the germline J gene. The chain recombines TRBV28 with TRBJ1-5; D perhaps matches TRBD1 (6 bases). Germline V gene lookup returns CDR1 MDHEN and CDR2 SYDVKM. This CDR3 spans 16 amino acids. V was cut by 1 base and J by 4 bases, with 14 bases left in between. The covered CDR3 bases are TGTGCCAGCAGTTTATACGGCCGGACAGTAAATCAGCCC. Translated: CASSLYGRTVNQP. The entire CDR3 sequence reads CASSLYGRTVNQPQHF.

As concerns this clone: The read ends 3 residues before the CDR3 terminus; that terminus is restored from the germline J gene. This chain links TRBV18 with TRBJ2-5; a weak D match, TRBD1 (5 bases). V lost 6 bases to trimming and J lost 2 bases, with 10 bases between them. The germline gives CDR1 KGHSH, CDR2 LQKENI. The CDR3 extends over 13 amino acids. The CDR3 bases that were read are TGTGCCAGCTCGACTGGACATCAAGAGACC. It is translated as CASSTGHQET. The CDR3 in its entirety is CASSTGHQETQYF.

Concerning this clone: The read stops 3 residues short of the end of the CDR3; the missing end is completed from the germline J gene. J is TRBJ1-6 and V is TRBV12-3 or TRBV12-4; TRBD1 might be the D (6 bases). Trimming removed 5 bases from V and 4 bases from J, with 15 bases in between. CDR3 size: 16 residues. CDR3 in amino acids: CASSKTGRTYNSPLHF. The CDR3 bases that were read are TGTGCCAGCAGTAAGACAGGAAGGACATATAATTCACCC.

This clone is classed as medium-sized by frequency. The CDR3 goes on 3 residues after the read ends, and that part is filled in from the germline J gene. J is TRBJ2-3 and V is TRBV19; TRBD2 aligns across 11 bases. Germline V gene lookup returns CDR1 LNHDA and CDR2 SQIVND (reference sequence). The CDR3 sequence is 15 residues long. The sequenced part of the CDR3 DNA is TGTGCCAGTAGTATTACTAGCGGGAGTTTGGAGACG. Translating gives CASSITSGSLET. The full CDR3 is CASSITSGSLETQYF.

For this clone: The read stops 3 residues short of the end of the CDR3; the missing end is completed from the germline J gene. This chain joins TRBV5-1 and TRBJ2-5; 11 bases are shared with TRBD1. Germline CDR1 is SGHRS and CDR2 is YFSETQ. CDR3 length equals 16 residues. Trimming took 4 bases from V and 5 from J; bases not matched to a gene: 10. The CDR3 reads CASSLLPGQGGETQYF. CDR3 DNA (partial): TGCGCCAGCAGCCTCCTCCCGGGACAGGGGGGGGAGACC.

In the case of this clone: The CDR3 end lies 3 residues beyond the end of the read and is filled in from the germline J gene. The chain is built from TRBV2 and TRBJ2-5; the match to TRBD1 covers 8 bases. The germline V gene encodes CDR1 SNHLY and CDR2 FYNNEI. V gave up 7 bases and J gave up 3 bases; unmatched junction bases: 10. The CDR3 consists of 15 residues. CDR3 bases read: TGTGCCAGCACCACGAGCCCGGGACAGGAAGAGACC. It yields the protein CASTTSPGQEET. The CDR3 reads in full as CASTTSPGQEETQYF.

About this clone: The read terminates 3 residues ahead of where the CDR3 ends, so the germline J gene completes it. The chain has TRBV5-1 and TRBJ1-2, with D possibly TRBD1 on 6 matching bases. The germline V gene encodes CDR1 SGHRS and CDR2 YFSETQ. V was pared by 4 bases and J by 6 bases, with 13 bases between. The CDR3 extends over 13 amino acids. Partial CDR3 DNA: TGCGCCAGCAGCCAAGACAGGTCAGATGGC. Translated, it gives CASSQDRSDG. The entire CDR3 protein reads CASSQDRSDGYTF.

Note on this clone: The read terminates 3 residues before the CDR3 end, so the remaining end is supplied by the germline J gene. The chain joins TRBV7-1 to TRBJ2-3; D possibly corresponds to TRBD2 (7 bases). TRBV7-1 is an ORF, with its function uncertain. Deletions cut 3 bases from V and 2 bases from J, with 27 bases between. CDR3 length: 20 residues. The CDR3 loop reads CASSSHRGAGTAQITDTQYF. The DNA read from the CDR3 is TGTGCCAGCAGCTCCCATCGGGGGGCGGGGACCGCACAGATCACAGATACG.

In the case of this clone: With the read ending 3 residues before the CDR3 end, the germline J gene is used to fill in that end. The rearrangement joins TRBV29-1 to TRBJ2-3; TRBD1 is a possible D gene (6 bases). Trimming shortened V by 2 bases and J by 1 base, and 10 bases separated the two germline ends. The germline V gene has CDR1 SQVTM and CDR2 ANQGSEA. This CDR3 comprises 14 residues. The DNA read from the CDR3 is TGCAGCGTTGAATACAGGGAAGGCACAGATACG. This gives the protein CSVEYREGTDT. The full CDR3 protein is CSVEYREGTDTQYF.

Worth noting for this clone: The sequenced fragment ends 3 residues before the CDR3 boundary, so the rest is inferred from the germline J gene. This rearrangement joins TRBV20-1 to TRBJ2-1; 10 bases line up with TRBD2. The CDR3 runs 14 residues. With 1 base clipped from V and 5 bases from J, the junction kept 2 bases outside the gene matches. Germline V gene data show CDR1 as DFQATT and CDR2 as SNEGSKA (reference sequence). The DNA read from the CDR3 is TGCAGTGCTAGAGTAGCGGGAGGCAACAATGAG. This translates into CSARVAGGNNE. The whole CDR3 sequence is CSARVAGGNNEQFF.

As to this clone: The read is 3 residues too short to cover the CDR3 end, so that end is filled in from the germline J gene. V is TRBV7-9 and J is TRBJ1-2; possibly TRBD1 for D (6 bases). CDR1 is SEHNR, CDR2 FQNEAQ, per germline (reference sequence). This CDR3 contains 15 residues. Partial CDR3 DNA: TGTGCCAGCAGCTTTTCCGGGACATCCTACAATGAC. Its translation: CASSFSGTSYND. The whole CDR3 reads CASSFSGTSYNDYTF.

On this clone: One end of the junction does not line up with germline, which may come from a read error. Read coverage stops 3 residues before the CDR3 terminus; the germline J gene supplies the remainder. This chain joins TRBV20-1 and TRBJ2-7; D gene unclear. Germline V gene lookup returns CDR1 DFQATT and CDR2 SNEGSKA (reference sequence). CDR3 size: 12 residues. The sequenced part of the CDR3 DNA is TGCAGTGCTAGCCAAAACTCCAACGAG. This codes for CSASQNSNE. The CDR3 in its entirety is CSASQNSNEQYF.

As for this clone: The missing CDR3 end, 3 residues past where the read stops, is filled in from the germline J gene. This chain connects TRBV5-1 to TRBJ2-2; TRBD2 aligns across 10 bases. Germline V CDR1 and CDR2: SGHRS, YFSETQ. This CDR3 comprises 18 residues. V dropped 1 base and J dropped 0; count of bases not matched to a gene: 6. CDR3 loop: CASSLKASGGSNTGELFF. The CDR3 DNA, read in part, is TGCGCCAGCAGCTTGAAGGCTAGCGGGGGCTCGAACACCGGGGAG.